What follows are 28 T cell receptor beta chains derived from one specimen sequenced in a study of identical twins. TCRdb ran MiXCR on the 5' RACE reads and lists one entry per CDR3 protein. The table has 1.5 million to 2 million distinct CDR3 sequences, less than 35% seen once. What was sequenced was cord blood. These receptors were collected from a newborn girl in good health.

This clonotype has only a few counts. The chain recombines TRBV27 with TRBJ2-3; a weak D match, TRBD1 (8 bases). This CDR3 contains 14 residues. The germline gives CDR1 MNHEY, CDR2 SMNVEV (reference sequence). The germline V and J ends were trimmed by 7 bases and 2 bases, with 13 bases remaining between them. CDR3 nucleotides: TGTGCCAGCAATACAGGGGGGGTCACAGATACGCAGTATTTT. Its translation is CASNTGGVTDTQYF.

The chain's CDR3 is CASSLGGIGLDIQYF. The CDR3 region has the DNA TGTGCCAGCAGCTTGGGGGGTATTGGTTTAGACATTCAGTACTTC. The V call is TRBV5-6, the J call TRBJ2-4; D call uncertain. The V gene's germline CDR1 is SGHDT and CDR2 YYEEEE. The CDR3 totals 15 residues. The germline V and J ends were trimmed by 0 bases and 8 bases, with 15 bases remaining between them. Together with reference TRBV5-6 and TRBJ2-4, the CDR3 gives the full variable domain: DAGVTQSPTHLIKTRGQQVTLRCSPKSGHDTVSWYQQALGQGPQFIFQYYEEEERQRGNFPDRFSGHQFPNYSSELNVNALLLGDSALYLCASSLGGIGLDIQYFGAGTRLSVL.

The rearrangement links TRBV5-6 to TRBJ1-5; the D gene is possibly TRBD1 (6 bases). This CDR3 is built from 16 residues. The V gene's germline CDR1 is SGHDT and CDR2 YYEEEE. The V end lost 4 bases, the J end lost 5 bases, and 19 bases lay between the germline ends. CDR3 sequence reads: CASSQTGTRGDQPQHF. Written as DNA, the CDR3 is TGTGCCAGCAGCCAGACCGGGACAAGGGGGGATCAGCCCCAGCATTTT.

This clonotype was found once. One end of the junction does not line up with germline, which may come from a read error. V is TRBV12-3 or TRBV12-4 and J is TRBJ1-4, with 8 bases fitting TRBD1. This CDR3 has 16 residues. The CDR3 DNA reads TGTACCAGCAGTCCGCGGACAGGGCCAACTAATGAAAAACTGTTTTTT. Translated: CTSSPRTGPTNEKLFF.

The chain recombines TRBV2 with TRBJ1-2, with 7 bases identical to TRBD1. The CDR3 length is 14 residues. The germline CDR1 and CDR2 sequences are SNHLY and FYNNEI. The trim removed 4 bases at V and 4 bases at J, leaving 6 bases unmatched. The CDR3 DNA reads TGTGCCAGCAGTGTAGGGGGCGCTGGCTATGGCTACACCTTC. This encodes CASSVGGAGYGYTF. Complete variable domain (other parts from reference TRBV2 and TRBJ1-2): EPEVTQTPSHQVTQMGQEVILRCVPISNHLYFYWYRQILGQKVEFLVSFYNNEISEKSEIFDDQFSVERPDGSNFTLKIRSTKLEDSAMYFCASSVGGAGYGYTFGSGTRLTVV.

This clonotype was seen at least ten times. This sequence joins TRBV28 and TRBJ2-7; possible D gene TRBD1, 6 bases. V lost 5 bases and J lost 0, with 11 bases in between. CDR3 size: 14 residues. Germline lookup yields CDR1 MDHEN and CDR2 SYDVKM. The CDR3 loop is CASSPSTGSYEQYF. The CDR3 DNA is TGTGCCAGCAGTCCGTCGACAGGCTCCTACGAGCAGTACTTC.

This clonotype occurred a few times. The chain is built from TRBV18 and TRBJ1-4; D remains ambiguous. Trimming cost V 0 bases and J 7 bases, with 3 bases left between them. The CDR3 is 12 residues long. Germline CDR1 reads KGHSH; CDR2 reads LQKENI. DNA of the CDR3: TGTGCCAGCTCACCACCGGGTGAAAAACTGTTTTTT. As protein: CASSPPGEKLFF.

The chain couples TRBV5-6 to TRBJ2-7, with a possible D match to TRBD2 (6 bases). Trimming took off 0 bases at V and 0 bases at J, with 13 bases between the two ends. The CDR3 loop spans 16 amino acids. Germline loops: CDR1 SGHDT, CDR2 YYEEEE. The CDR3 sequence is CASSLEFSGLSYEQYF. The CDR3 DNA reads as TGTGCCAGCAGCTTGGAGTTTAGCGGCCTCTCCTACGAGCAGTACTTC.

The chain couples TRBV7-9 to TRBJ2-7; the match to TRBD2 covers 7 bases. After removal of 2 bases from V and 6 bases from J, the junction contained 10 bases not matched to a gene. This CDR3 is 15 amino acids long. Per the germline V gene, CDR1 is SEHNR and CDR2 is FQNEAQ (reference sequence). CDR3 amino acids: CASSLLWRERSEQYF. For the CDR3, the DNA is TGTGCCAGCAGCTTACTGTGGCGGGAGCGGTCCGAGCAGTACTTC.

The V gene is TRBV7-2, the J gene TRBJ1-4; D gene unclear. From germline, CDR1 is SGHTA and CDR2 FQGNSA. The CDR3 runs 15 residues. The ends were cut back, 4 bases at V and 1 base at J, with 10 bases in the middle. The CDR3 region has the DNA TGTGCCAGCAGCTCCCGACCGATAACTAATGAAAAACTGTTTTTT. Protein product: CASSSRPITNEKLFF.

The genes are TRBV5-6 and TRBJ2-6; D call uncertain. The CDR3 loop spans 15 amino acids. Germline values: CDR1 SGHDT, CDR2 YYEEEE. Trimming removed 2 bases from V and 0 bases from J, with 6 bases in between. The CDR3: CASSFWSSGANVLTF. CDR3 sequence (DNA): TGTGCCAGCAGCTTTTGGAGCTCTGGGGCCAACGTCCTGACTTTC.

The rearrangement uses TRBV5-6 and TRBJ2-1; D possibly uses TRBD1 or TRBD2 (5 bases each). Germline lookup yields CDR1 SGHDT and CDR2 YYEEEE. CDR3 length: 15 amino acids. Trimming took off 4 bases at V and 2 bases at J, with 13 bases between the two ends. The CDR3 sequence is CASSDRDGTYNEQFF. CDR3 in DNA: TGTGCCAGCAGCGACCGGGACGGAACCTACAATGAGCAGTTCTTC.

This clonotype occurred a few times. This chain uses TRBV12-3 or TRBV12-4 with TRBJ2-1; D may be TRBD1 or TRBD2 (5 bases each). The CDR3 sequence is 15 residues long. Deletions cut 3 bases from V and 5 bases from J, with 14 bases between. The CDR3 sequence is CASSFWGSGNNEQFF. CDR3 nucleotide sequence: TGTGCCAGCAGTTTTTGGGGGAGCGGCAACAATGAGCAGTTCTTC.

The chain has TRBV6-5 and TRBJ1-2; 7 bases align to TRBD1. This CDR3 is built from 14 residues. Trimming took 0 bases from V and 7 from J; bases not matched to a gene: 5. The germline CDR1 and CDR2 sequences are MNHEY and SVGAGI. The CDR3 nucleotides read TGTGCCAGCAGTTACTCCCTCCAGGGGGGTGGCTACACCTTC. Amino acids: CASSYSLQGGGYTF.

The chain recombines TRBV7-7 with TRBJ2-1; perhaps TRBD2 as D (5 bases). The CDR3 sequence is 14 residues long. From germline, CDR1 is SSHAT and CDR2 FNYEAQ (reference sequence). The chain's CDR3 is CASAPSGTINEQFF. CDR3 bases: TGTGCTAGCGCTCCGTCGGGAACCATCAATGAGCAGTTCTTC. Supplemented by reference TRBV7-7 and TRBJ2-1, the full variable domain reads GAGVSQSPRYKVTKRGQDVTLRCDPISSHATLYWYQQALGQGPEFLTYFNYEAQPDKSGLPSDRFSAERPEGSISTLTIQRTEQRDSAMYRCASAPSGTINEQFFGPGTRLTVL.

Many counts were recorded for this clonotype. The chain recombines TRBV7-9 with TRBJ2-3, with D possibly being TRBD1 (5 bases). This CDR3 is built from 15 residues. Germline V gene sequence: CDR1 SEHNR, CDR2 FQNEAQ (reference sequence). Trimming removed 5 bases at V and 0 bases at J, with 12 bases between. CDR3 coding DNA: TGTGCCAGCAGCGTTTGGCAGGGTAGCACAGATACGCAGTATTTT. Its translation: CASSVWQGSTDTQYF. The full variable domain, its missing parts supplied by reference TRBV7-9 and TRBJ2-3, is DTGVSQNPRHKITKRGQNVTFRCDPISEHNRLYWYRQTLGQGPEFLTYFQNEAQLEKSRLLSDRFSAERPKGSFSTLEIQRTEQGDSAMYLCASSVWQGSTDTQYFGPGTRLTVL.

CDR3 sequence: CSVGDYGTGDQPQHF. In DNA, the CDR3 is TGCAGCGTTGGGGACTACGGGACAGGGGATCAGCCCCAGCATTTT. The chain carries TRBV29-1 and TRBJ1-5; TRBD1 agrees at 10 bases. CDR3 length: 15 amino acids. The trim removed 4 bases at V and 5 bases at J, leaving 8 bases unmatched. Germline V gene sequence: CDR1 SQVTM, CDR2 ANQGSEA. Combining the CDR3 with reference TRBV29-1 and TRBJ1-5 gives the whole variable domain SAVISQKPSRDICQRGTSLTIQCQVDSQVTMMFWYRQQPGQSLTLIATANQGSEATYESGFVIDKFPISRPNLTFSTLTVSNMSPEDSSIYLCSVGDYGTGDQPQHFGDGTRLSIL.

Regarding this clonotype: A much larger clone is a single base away; this may be a read error. The chain uses TRBV6-5 and TRBJ2-5; 9 bases align to TRBD1. V shed 8 bases, J shed 11 bases, and the junction held 12 bases outside the gene matches. The CDR3 loop spans 13 amino acids. The germline V gene has CDR1 MNHEY and CDR2 SVGAGI. This chain's CDR3 is CASGDRVWNEQYF. CDR3 in DNA: TGTGCCAGCGGGGACAGGGTGTGGAATGAGCAGTACTTC.

This clonotype has a count of ten or more. CDR3 sequence reads: CASSLPGSDTQYF. The CDR3 DNA reads as TGCGCCAGCAGCTTGCCAGGGAGTGATACGCAGTATTTT. The chain couples TRBV5-1 to TRBJ2-3; D tentatively reads TRBD1 or TRBD2 (5 bases each). V was pared by 1 base and J by 6 bases, with 9 bases between. The V gene's germline CDR1 is SGHRS and CDR2 YFSETQ. The CDR3 sequence is 13 residues long.

The rearrangement links TRBV5-1 to TRBJ2-5; TRBD2 agrees at 10 bases. CDR1 is SGHRS, CDR2 YFSETQ, per germline. The CDR3 contains 17 residues. V lost 4 bases to trimming and J lost 6 bases; unmatched junction nucleotides: 15. The CDR3 loop reads CASSGGLAASSGKTQYF. The CDR3, as DNA: TGCGCCAGCAGCGGAGGACTAGCGGCCTCAAGCGGAAAGACCCAGTACTTC.

As regards this clonotype: An end of the junction does not agree with germline; a read error may underlie this. The chain is built from TRBV20-1 and TRBJ2-5; a possible D gene is TRBD1 (6 bases). The CDR3 covers 13 residues. CDR1 DFQATT and CDR2 SNEGSKA come from the germline V gene (reference sequence). The CDR3 loop reads CSAPTGSQGTQYF. DNA of the CDR3: TGCAGTGCGCCCACAGGGTCCCAAGGGACCCAGTACTTC.

This clonotype was found a few times. The chain employs TRBV28 and TRBJ1-2; D may be TRBD1 (6 bases). Per the germline V gene, CDR1 is MDHEN and CDR2 is SYDVKM. CDR3 size: 15 residues. With 5 bases removed from V and 3 bases from J, the gap between germline ends came to 16 bases. The CDR3 is CASSLVLRGHYGYTF. The DNA for the CDR3 is TGTGCCAGCAGTCTAGTCCTCAGGGGCCACTATGGCTACACCTTC.

This clonotype was recorded at least ten times. The V and J genes are TRBV4-1 and TRBJ2-1; TRBD2 matches at 7 bases. Germline V CDR1 and CDR2: MGHRA, YSYEKL. This CDR3 spans 13 amino acids. The V and J ends lost 2 bases and 7 bases, in that order; junction bases with no gene match: 2. The CDR3 protein is CASSQLAENEQFF. The CDR3 DNA follows: TGCGCCAGCAGCCAACTAGCGGAGAATGAGCAGTTCTTC.

The table lists this clonotype with a few counts. The CDR3 sequence is CSARDWMGYYGYTF. The CDR3 DNA reads as TGCAGTGCTAGAGATTGGATGGGGTACTATGGCTACACCTTC. This sequence joins TRBV20-1 and TRBJ1-2; D uncertain. This CDR3 spans 14 amino acids. Germline CDR1 is DFQATT and CDR2 is SNEGSKA (reference sequence). Trimming removed 0 bases at V and 3 bases at J, with 11 bases between.

J is TRBJ2-1 and V is TRBV27; D might be TRBD2 (6 bases). The better agreement between TRBJ2-7 and the DNA end casts doubt on the J call. This CDR3 spans 17 amino acids. Germline V gene lookup returns CDR1 MNHEY and CDR2 SMNVEV (reference sequence). CDR3 loop: CASSLFGSTAGYNEQYF. Here the CDR3 DNA reads TGTGCCAGCAGTTTATTTGGTTCTACGGCGGGATACAATGAGCAGTACTTC.

Concerning this clonotype: One end of the junction does not line up with germline, which may come from a read error. The genes are TRBV27 and TRBJ2-3; weak D call: TRBD2 (6 bases). CDR1 and CDR2 from the germline V gene are MNHEY and SMNVEV (reference sequence). The CDR3 extends over 16 amino acids. As DNA, the CDR3 is TGTGCCAGCAGTTTAGATCGGGGGATGGAGACAGATACGCAGTGTTTT. It translates to CASSLDRGMETDTQCF.

This clonotype was observed a handful of times. The chain couples TRBV4-1 to TRBJ2-3; D is perhaps TRBD2 (5 bases). The CDR3 has 15 residues. Germline lookup yields CDR1 MGHRA and CDR2 YSYEKL. The V gene lost 3 bases and the J gene lost 5 bases, with 15 bases spanning the gap. The CDR3 protein is CASSHTGFGIDTQYF. As DNA, the CDR3 is TGCGCCAGCAGCCATACGGGGTTCGGCATAGATACGCAGTATTTT.

This clonotype was picked up a small number of times. The chain uses TRBV9 and TRBJ2-3; TRBD1 might be the D (5 bases). V lost 0 bases, J lost 1 base, and 9 bases lay in between. CDR3 length equals 15 residues. Germline values: CDR1 SGDLS, CDR2 YYNGEE. CDR3 residues: CASSVGGIRTDTQYF. DNA of the CDR3: TGTGCCAGCAGCGTAGGGGGCATCCGCACAGATACGCAGTATTTT. Filled out from reference TRBV9 and TRBJ2-3, the complete variable domain reads DSGVTQTPKHLITATGQRVTLRCSPRSGDLSVYWYQQSLDQGLQFLIQYYNGEERAKGNILERFSAQQFPDLHSELNLSSLELGDSALYFCASSVGGIRTDTQYFGPGTRLTVL.